A selection of T cell receptor beta chains follows, all from one sample in a study of T cells in Graves' hyperthyroidism and ophthalmopathy. TCRdb independently ran MiXCR on the multiplex PCR reads; one entry per CDR3 protein. The data contain some 200,000 distinct CDR3 sequences, about a sixth of them seen just once; the ten biggest clones take up more than 50%. Sequenced material: blood. Receptor source: a woman in her fifties or sixties with Graves' hyperthyroidism. The CDR3 runs from the conserved cysteine through the conserved F or W. Each record gives: D gene, clone size, J gene, V gene, CDR3 protein, CDR3 DNA. D genes are given only for firm matches. Rows may omit the clone size; those that give it use once, few, many or a size class.

d_call: TRBD2; clone_size: NA; j_call: TRBJ2-7; v_call: TRBV11-2; cdr3_aa: CASSQMGLAGTSYEQYF; cdr3_nt: TGTGCCAGCAGCCAAATGGGACTAGCGGGGACCTCTTACGAGCAGTACTTC
d_call: TRBD1; clone_size: many; j_call: TRBJ2-2; v_call: TRBV10-3; cdr3_aa: CAISYLPGQADTGELFF; cdr3_nt: TGTGCCATCAGTTACCTACCGGGACAGGCCGACACCGGGGAGCTGTTTTTT
d_call: TRBD2; clone_size: few; j_call: TRBJ2-5; v_call: TRBV19; cdr3_aa: CASSILEGGPRETQYF; cdr3_nt: TGTGCCAGTAGTATCCTTGAGGGAGGGCCGAGGGAGACCCAGTACTTC
d_call: NA; clone_size: NA; j_call: TRBJ1-5; v_call: TRBV6-1; cdr3_aa: CASRDGSYSNQPQHF; cdr3_nt: TGTGCCAGCAGGGATGGCTCCTATAGCAATCAGCCCCAGCATTTT
d_call: NA; clone_size: NA; j_call: TRBJ2-6; v_call: TRBV9; cdr3_aa: CASSETAGTGANVLTF; cdr3_nt: TGTGCCAGCAGCGAGACCGCGGGAACTGGGGCCAACGTCCTGACTTTC
d_call: TRBD1; clone_size: NA; j_call: TRBJ2-5; v_call: TRBV7-9; cdr3_aa: CASSSLTGGGGRETQYF; cdr3_nt: TGTGCCAGCAGCTCCCTGACAGGGGGGGGCGGGAGAGAGACCCAGTACTTC
d_call: NA; clone_size: many; j_call: TRBJ1-5; v_call: TRBV10-2; cdr3_aa: CASSDQFNQPQHF; cdr3_nt: TGCGCCAGCAGTGATCAGTTCAATCAGCCCCAGCATTTT
d_call: NA; clone_size: few; j_call: TRBJ1-4; v_call: TRBV19; cdr3_aa: CASTTGPFNEKLFF; cdr3_nt: TGTGCCAGTACCACGGGACCGTTCAATGAAAAACTGTTTTTT
d_call: NA; clone_size: many; j_call: TRBJ2-1; v_call: TRBV6-2/TRBV6-3; cdr3_aa: CASSLYGASSYNEQFF; cdr3_nt: TGTGCCAGCAGTCTTTATGGCGCGAGCTCCTACAATGAGCAGTTCTTC
d_call: NA; clone_size: NA; j_call: TRBJ1-2; v_call: TRBV28; cdr3_aa: CASAGRLTGYTF; cdr3_nt: TGTGCCAGCGCAGGAAGGCTCACAGGCTACACCTTC
d_call: NA; clone_size: many; j_call: TRBJ1-5; v_call: TRBV27; cdr3_aa: CASSLSAGGSNQPQHF; cdr3_nt: TGTGCCAGCAGTTTATCGGCTGGGGGTAGCAATCAGCCCCAGCATTTT
d_call: TRBD2; clone_size: many; j_call: TRBJ2-7; v_call: TRBV4-2; cdr3_aa: CASSHLAGEPNEQYF; cdr3_nt: TGTGCCAGCAGCCACTTAGCGGGAGAACCCAACGAGCAGTACTTC
d_call: TRBD1; clone_size: many; j_call: TRBJ2-1; v_call: TRBV28; cdr3_aa: CASSSTGTGSYNEQFF; cdr3_nt: TGTGCCAGCAGTTCGACCGGGACAGGGAGTTACAATGAGCAGTTCTTC
d_call: TRBD2; clone_size: NA; j_call: TRBJ2-1; v_call: TRBV20-1; cdr3_aa: CSARGLAGGDVSYNEQFF; cdr3_nt: TGCAGTGCTAGAGGACTAGCGGGAGGTGATGTCTCCTACAATGAGCAGTTCTTC
d_call: TRBD1; clone_size: many; j_call: TRBJ2-3; v_call: TRBV2; cdr3_aa: CARKTGADTQYF; cdr3_nt: TGTGCCAGAAAAACAGGGGCAGATACGCAGTATTTT
d_call: NA; clone_size: many; j_call: TRBJ1-2; v_call: TRBV7-2; cdr3_aa: CASSLFLVRGVNYGYTF; cdr3_nt: TGTGCCAGCAGCTTATTCCTTGTACGGGGTGTGAACTATGGCTACACCTTC
d_call: NA; clone_size: many; j_call: TRBJ1-1; v_call: TRBV20-1; cdr3_aa: CSAREGLTEAFF; cdr3_nt: TGCAGTGCTAGGGAAGGATTAACTGAAGCTTTCTTT
d_call: TRBD2; clone_size: few; j_call: TRBJ2-7; v_call: TRBV20-1; cdr3_aa: CSARVSTSGYEQYF; cdr3_nt: TGCAGTGCTAGAGTCTCGACTAGCGGGTACGAGCAGTACTTC
d_call: TRBD2; clone_size: many; j_call: TRBJ2-3; v_call: TRBV6-1; cdr3_aa: CASSYGILAGGTDTQYF; cdr3_nt: TGTGCCAGCAGTTACGGTATACTAGCGGGGGGCACAGATACGCAGTATTTT
d_call: NA; clone_size: NA; j_call: TRBJ2-3; v_call: TRBV6-1; cdr3_aa: CASRSVSDTQYF; cdr3_nt: TGTGCCAGCCGTTCGGTATCAGATACGCAGTATTTT
d_call: NA; clone_size: many; j_call: TRBJ2-1; v_call: TRBV3-1; cdr3_aa: CASSPDSEAYNEQFF; cdr3_nt: TGTGCCAGCAGTCCCGACAGCGAAGCATACAATGAGCAGTTCTTC
d_call: TRBD2; clone_size: NA; j_call: TRBJ2-5; v_call: TRBV15; cdr3_aa: CATRFVGGGETQYF; cdr3_nt: TGTGCCACGCGATTTGTCGGGGGGGGAGAGACCCAGTACTTC
d_call: NA; clone_size: many; j_call: TRBJ2-5; v_call: TRBV7-7; cdr3_aa: CASSFISQETQYF; cdr3_nt: TGTGCTAGCAGCTTTATCAGCCAAGAGACCCAGTACTTC
d_call: TRBD2; clone_size: few; j_call: TRBJ2-5; v_call: TRBV11-3; cdr3_aa: CASSHPRTSGRALFETQYF; cdr3_nt: TGTGCCAGCAGCCACCCCCGGACTAGCGGGAGGGCCCTCTTTGAGACCCAGTACTTC
d_call: TRBD2; clone_size: many; j_call: TRBJ2-3; v_call: TRBV29-1; cdr3_aa: CSVDSRLADMGDTQYF; cdr3_nt: TGCAGCGTTGATTCTCGACTAGCAGACATGGGAGATACGCAGTATTTT
d_call: TRBD1; clone_size: many; j_call: TRBJ1-1; v_call: TRBV18; cdr3_aa: CASSQSTGANTEAFF; cdr3_nt: TGTGCCAGCTCCCAGAGTACAGGGGCCAACACTGAAGCTTTCTTT
d_call: NA; clone_size: many; j_call: TRBJ1-2; v_call: TRBV27; cdr3_aa: CASSTREGGPDYGYTF; cdr3_nt: TGTGCCAGCAGTACCAGGGAGGGGGGGCCGGACTATGGCTACACCTTC
d_call: NA; clone_size: many; j_call: TRBJ2-1; v_call: TRBV2; cdr3_aa: CASKYNLNRGGSYNEQFF; cdr3_nt: TGTGCCAGCAAATACAACCTCAACAGGGGGGGCTCCTACAATGAGCAGTTCTTC
d_call: NA; clone_size: few; j_call: TRBJ1-1; v_call: TRBV24-1; cdr3_aa: CATRQGQRSTEAFF; cdr3_nt: TGTGCCACCAGACAAGGACAGAGGAGCACTGAAGCTTTCTTT
d_call: NA; clone_size: NA; j_call: TRBJ2-2; v_call: TRBV12-3/TRBV12-4; cdr3_aa: CASMGRTGELFF; cdr3_nt: TGTGCCAGCATGGGGCGGACCGGGGAGCTGTTTTTT
d_call: NA; clone_size: many; j_call: TRBJ1-1; v_call: TRBV3-1; cdr3_aa: CASSQTGRQAFF; cdr3_nt: TGTGCCAGCAGCCAAACGGGACGTCAAGCTTTCTTT
d_call: TRBD1; clone_size: NA; j_call: TRBJ1-5; v_call: TRBV6-1; cdr3_aa: CASRNDRAANQPQHF; cdr3_nt: TGTGCCAGCAGGAACGACAGGGCTGCTAATCAGCCCCAGCATTTT
d_call: TRBD2; clone_size: few; j_call: TRBJ2-3; v_call: TRBV7-6; cdr3_aa: CASSLVPSSGRVQSTDTQYF; cdr3_nt: TGTGCCAGCAGCTTAGTTCCCTCTAGCGGGAGGGTCCAAAGCACAGATACGCAGTATTTT
d_call: NA; clone_size: NA; j_call: TRBJ1-2; v_call: TRBV4-1; cdr3_aa: CASSQDRAATDGYTF; cdr3_nt: TGCGCCAGCAGCCAAGATCGGGCCGCCACGGACGGCTACACCTTC
d_call: TRBD2; clone_size: many; j_call: TRBJ2-7; v_call: TRBV28; cdr3_aa: CASIGTSGSYEQYF; cdr3_nt: TGTGCCAGCATAGGGACTAGCGGCTCCTACGAGCAGTACTTC
d_call: TRBD1; clone_size: few; j_call: TRBJ1-5; v_call: TRBV24-1; cdr3_aa: CATSDPGQVKPQHF; cdr3_nt: TGTGCCACCAGTGACCCCGGACAGGTTAAGCCCCAGCATTTT
d_call: TRBD1; clone_size: few; j_call: TRBJ1-4; v_call: TRBV7-7; cdr3_aa: CASSLNRGTNEKLFF; cdr3_nt: TGTGCTAGCAGCCTGAACAGGGGAACTAATGAAAAACTGTTTTTT
d_call: NA; clone_size: many; j_call: TRBJ2-7; v_call: TRBV28; cdr3_aa: CASQDRYEQYF; cdr3_nt: TGTGCCAGCCAGGATAGATACGAGCAGTACTTC
d_call: NA; clone_size: many; j_call: TRBJ2-7; v_call: TRBV7-9; cdr3_aa: CASSLALGAYEQYF; cdr3_nt: TGTGCCAGCAGCTTAGCGCTGGGCGCCTACGAGCAGTACTTC
d_call: NA; clone_size: NA; j_call: TRBJ2-4; v_call: TRBV9; cdr3_aa: CASSVDMARGDRKNIQYF; cdr3_nt: TGTGCCAGCAGCGTAGATATGGCAAGGGGCGATCGGAAAAACATTCAGTACTTC
d_call: NA; clone_size: NA; j_call: TRBJ1-1; v_call: TRBV7-3; cdr3_aa: CASSSQEYTEAFF; cdr3_nt: TGTGCCAGCAGCTCTCAGGAATACACTGAAGCTTTCTTT
d_call: NA; clone_size: NA; j_call: TRBJ2-1; v_call: TRBV5-1; cdr3_aa: CASSLVLTDEQFF; cdr3_nt: TGCGCCAGCAGCTTGGTGCTTACCGATGAGCAGTTCTTC
d_call: NA; clone_size: NA; j_call: TRBJ1-1; v_call: TRBV30; cdr3_aa: CAWSQVDTEAFF; cdr3_nt: TGTGCCTGGAGTCAGGTTGACACTGAAGCTTTCTTT
d_call: TRBD1; clone_size: NA; j_call: TRBJ1-5; v_call: TRBV24-1; cdr3_aa: CATSRTGVNQPQHF; cdr3_nt: TGTGCCACCAGTCGGACAGGGGTCAATCAGCCCCAGCATTTT
d_call: NA; clone_size: few; j_call: TRBJ2-1; v_call: TRBV29-1; cdr3_aa: CSVALAARSYNEQFF; cdr3_nt: TGCAGCGTCGCTCTCGCTGCCCGCTCCTACAATGAGCAGTTCTTC
d_call: NA; clone_size: NA; j_call: TRBJ2-5; v_call: TRBV5-8; cdr3_aa: CASSLEDPVETQYF; cdr3_nt: TGTGCCAGCAGCTTGGAGGACCCGGTGGAGACCCAGTACTTC
d_call: NA; clone_size: once; j_call: TRBJ2-1; v_call: TRBV6-1; cdr3_aa: CASTKRPANSYNEQFF; cdr3_nt: TGTGCCAGCACCAAGAGGCCGGCAAACTCCTACAATGAGCAGTTCTTC